The clone carrying this T cell receptor beta chain has more than one count but fewer than ten. Its antigen is not known. This CDR3 has 16 residues. V lost 7 bases to trimming and J lost 0 bases; unmatched junction nucleotides: 8. The germline V gene encodes CDR1 SGHRS and CDR2 YFSETQ. The data were obtained in a study of cytomegalovirus exposure and HLA in healthy donors. For the study at large: About 85 million unique TCR sequences came from HLA-typed donors in an early release.

Vbeta (60) and Jbeta (13) primers were used in the PCR. Here immunoSEQ multiplex PCR was the method, and the copy in TCRdb shows in-frame clones only, minus some. The sample has about 120,000 clones; 9.5% are singletons. Whole-study results and caveats: The sole available immune exposure information was CMV serostatus.

The chain is built from TRBV5-1 and TRBJ2-1; 9 bases map to TRBD2. Sequencing was performed on PBMCs. The clonotype comes from a man aged 25 to 45 in good health and CMV-seronegative. The CDR3 DNA sequence: TGCGCCAGCGGCGAGACTAGCGGCAGCTCCTACAATGAGCAGTTCTTC. Encoded protein: CASGETSGSSYNEQFF.